This TCR beta chain is drawn from a study of blood T cells in healthy people across ages. Study-wide points: Roughly linear declines in TCR beta diversity per million T cells occurred with age.

Note on this clonotype: Its matching antigen is unknown.

Together with a sample-barcoded 5' primer, a J-beta primer mix was included in a second PCR lasting about 7 to 11 cycles. A tag from a template-switch adaptor with 12 random nucleotides marked each cDNA molecule. Each sample provided no less than 3 million CDR3-containing paired-end reads. TCRdb redid the calling of the 5' RACE reads with MiXCR, one entry per CDR3 protein. The sample lists some 290,000 distinct CDR3 sequences, around 30% occurring once. The TCR comes from a woman in her 70s in good health. Sequenced: blood.

The CDR3 here is CASSYSVPEETQYF. CDR3 coding DNA: TGTGCCAGCAGTTACTCGGTACCCGAGGAGACCCAGTACTTC. The J gene is TRBJ2-7, the V gene TRBV6-5; D not resolved. The DNA end is more similar to TRBJ2-5, so the J call may be wrong. The CDR3 spans 14 residues. Per germline, CDR1 MNHEY and CDR2 SVGAGI.